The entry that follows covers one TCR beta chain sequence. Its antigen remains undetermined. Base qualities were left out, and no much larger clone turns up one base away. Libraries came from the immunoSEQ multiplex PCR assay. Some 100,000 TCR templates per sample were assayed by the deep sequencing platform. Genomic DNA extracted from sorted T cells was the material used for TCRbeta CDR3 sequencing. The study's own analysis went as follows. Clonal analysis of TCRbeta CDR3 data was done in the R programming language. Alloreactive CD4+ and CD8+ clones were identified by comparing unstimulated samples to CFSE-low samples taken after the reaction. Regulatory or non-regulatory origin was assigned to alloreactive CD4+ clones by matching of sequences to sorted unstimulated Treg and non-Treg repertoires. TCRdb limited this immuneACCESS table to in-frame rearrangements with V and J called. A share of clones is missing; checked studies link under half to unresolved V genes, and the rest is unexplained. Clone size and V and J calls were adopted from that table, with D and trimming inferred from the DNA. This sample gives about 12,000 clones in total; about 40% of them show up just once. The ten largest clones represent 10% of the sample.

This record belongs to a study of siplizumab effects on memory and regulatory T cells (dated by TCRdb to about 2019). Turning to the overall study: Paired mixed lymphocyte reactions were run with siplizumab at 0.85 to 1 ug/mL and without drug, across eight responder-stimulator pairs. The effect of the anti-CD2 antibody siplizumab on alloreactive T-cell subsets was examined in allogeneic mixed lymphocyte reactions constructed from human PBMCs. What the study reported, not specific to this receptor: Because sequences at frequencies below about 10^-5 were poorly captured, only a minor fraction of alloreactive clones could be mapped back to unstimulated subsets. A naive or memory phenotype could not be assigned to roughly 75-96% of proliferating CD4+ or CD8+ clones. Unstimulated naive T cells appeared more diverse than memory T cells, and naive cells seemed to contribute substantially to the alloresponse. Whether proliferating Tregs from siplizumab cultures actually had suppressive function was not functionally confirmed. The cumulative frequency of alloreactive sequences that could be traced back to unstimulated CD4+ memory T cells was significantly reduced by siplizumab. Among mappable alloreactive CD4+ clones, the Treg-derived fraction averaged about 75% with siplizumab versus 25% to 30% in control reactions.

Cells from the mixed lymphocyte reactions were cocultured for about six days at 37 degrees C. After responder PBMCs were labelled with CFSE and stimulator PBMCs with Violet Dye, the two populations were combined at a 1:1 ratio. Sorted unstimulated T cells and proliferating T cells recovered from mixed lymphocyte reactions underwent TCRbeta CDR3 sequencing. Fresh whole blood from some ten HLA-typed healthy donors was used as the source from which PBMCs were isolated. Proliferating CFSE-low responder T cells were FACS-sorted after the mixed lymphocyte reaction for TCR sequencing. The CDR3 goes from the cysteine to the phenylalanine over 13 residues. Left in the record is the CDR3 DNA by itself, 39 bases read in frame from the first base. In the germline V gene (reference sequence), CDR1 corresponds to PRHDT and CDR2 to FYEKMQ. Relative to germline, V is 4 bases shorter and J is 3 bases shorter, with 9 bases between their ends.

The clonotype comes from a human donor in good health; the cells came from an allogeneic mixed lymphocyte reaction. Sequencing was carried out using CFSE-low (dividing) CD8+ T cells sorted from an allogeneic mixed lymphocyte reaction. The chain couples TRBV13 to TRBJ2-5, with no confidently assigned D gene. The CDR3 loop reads CASSSRYEETQYF. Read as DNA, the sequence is TGTGCCAGCAGCTCCCGCTACGAAGAGACCCAGTACTTC.